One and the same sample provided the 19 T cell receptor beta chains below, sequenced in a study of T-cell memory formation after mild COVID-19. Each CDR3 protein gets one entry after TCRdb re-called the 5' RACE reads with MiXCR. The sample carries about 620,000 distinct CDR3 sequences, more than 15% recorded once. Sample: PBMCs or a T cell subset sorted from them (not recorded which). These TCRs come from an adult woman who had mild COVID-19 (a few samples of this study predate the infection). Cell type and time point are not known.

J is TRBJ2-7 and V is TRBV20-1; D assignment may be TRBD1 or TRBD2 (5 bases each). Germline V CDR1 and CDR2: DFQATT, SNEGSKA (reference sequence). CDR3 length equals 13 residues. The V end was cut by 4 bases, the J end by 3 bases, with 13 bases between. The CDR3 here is CSANGGPIYEQYF. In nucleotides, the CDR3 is TGCAGTGCTAATGGGGGTCCCATCTACGAGCAGTACTTC.

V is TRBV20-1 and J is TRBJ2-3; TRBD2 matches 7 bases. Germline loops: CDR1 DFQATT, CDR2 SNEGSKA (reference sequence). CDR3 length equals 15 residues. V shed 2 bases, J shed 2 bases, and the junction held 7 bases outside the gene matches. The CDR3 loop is CSARFPSGPTDTQYF. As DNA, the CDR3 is TGCAGTGCTAGATTCCCTAGCGGACCCACAGATACGCAGTATTTT.

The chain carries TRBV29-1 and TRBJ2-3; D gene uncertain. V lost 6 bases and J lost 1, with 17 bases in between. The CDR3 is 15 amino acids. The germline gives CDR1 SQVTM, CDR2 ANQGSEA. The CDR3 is CSVQKTGIRTDTQYF. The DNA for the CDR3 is TGCAGCGTGCAAAAGACTGGGATACGCACAGATACGCAGTATTTT.

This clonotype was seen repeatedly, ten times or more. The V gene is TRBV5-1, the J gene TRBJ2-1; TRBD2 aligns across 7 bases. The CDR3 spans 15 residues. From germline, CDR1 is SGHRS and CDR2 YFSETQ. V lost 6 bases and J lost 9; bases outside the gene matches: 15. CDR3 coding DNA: TGCGCCAGCACCCCGGGGTGGGAGGGCCCCGGTGAGCAGTTCTTC. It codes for CASTPGWEGPGEQFF.

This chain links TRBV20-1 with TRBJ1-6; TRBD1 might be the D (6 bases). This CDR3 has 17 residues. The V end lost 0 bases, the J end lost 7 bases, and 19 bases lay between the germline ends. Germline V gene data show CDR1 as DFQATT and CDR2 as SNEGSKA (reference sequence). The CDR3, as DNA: TGCAGTGCTAGAGATTGGGGGAACGGGGGCGGAAATTCACCCCTCCACTTT. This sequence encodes CSARDWGNGGGNSPLHF.

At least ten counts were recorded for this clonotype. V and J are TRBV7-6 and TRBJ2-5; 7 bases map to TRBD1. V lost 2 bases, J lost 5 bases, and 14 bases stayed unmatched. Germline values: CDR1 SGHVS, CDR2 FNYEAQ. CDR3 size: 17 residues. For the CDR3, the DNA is TGTGCCAGCAGCTTAAGAGACAGGGCAGAACTAGAGGAGACCCAGTACTTC. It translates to CASSLRDRAELEETQYF.

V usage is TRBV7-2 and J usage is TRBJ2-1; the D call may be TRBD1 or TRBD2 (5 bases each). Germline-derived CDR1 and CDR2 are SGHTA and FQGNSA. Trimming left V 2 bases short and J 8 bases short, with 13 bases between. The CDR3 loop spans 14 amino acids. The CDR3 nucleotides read TGTGCCAGCAGCTTAAATTGGTTGGGGGATGAGCAGTTCTTC. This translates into CASSLNWLGDEQFF.

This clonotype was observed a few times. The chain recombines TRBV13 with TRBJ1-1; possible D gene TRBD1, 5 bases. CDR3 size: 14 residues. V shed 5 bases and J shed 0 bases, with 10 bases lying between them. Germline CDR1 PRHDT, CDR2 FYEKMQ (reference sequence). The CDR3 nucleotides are TGTGCCAGCAGCCAATTGGACATGAACACTGAAGCTTTCTTT. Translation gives CASSQLDMNTEAFF.

The CDR3 DNA reads TGTGCCACCAGCAGACGACAAAACTACGAGCAGTACTTC. Residues: CATSRRQNYEQYF. The V gene is TRBV15, the J gene TRBJ2-7; D not resolved. The ends were cut back, 2 bases at V and 3 bases at J, with 8 bases in the middle. The CDR3 totals 13 residues. Germline lookup yields CDR1 LNHNV and CDR2 YYDKDF (reference sequence).

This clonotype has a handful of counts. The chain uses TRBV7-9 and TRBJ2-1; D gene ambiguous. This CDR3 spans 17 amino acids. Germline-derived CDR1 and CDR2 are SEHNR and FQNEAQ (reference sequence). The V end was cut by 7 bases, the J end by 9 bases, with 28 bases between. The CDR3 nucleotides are TGTGCCAGCACCCCTTCCCCAGGTGGACGGCGGTTGGGTGAGCAGTTCTTC. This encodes CASTPSPGGRRLGEQFF.

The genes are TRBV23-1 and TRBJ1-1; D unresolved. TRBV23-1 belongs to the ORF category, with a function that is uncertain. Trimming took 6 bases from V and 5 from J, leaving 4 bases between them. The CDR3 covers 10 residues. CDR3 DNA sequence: TGCGCCAGCAGCCAGACTGAAGCTTTCTTT. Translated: CASSQTEAFF.

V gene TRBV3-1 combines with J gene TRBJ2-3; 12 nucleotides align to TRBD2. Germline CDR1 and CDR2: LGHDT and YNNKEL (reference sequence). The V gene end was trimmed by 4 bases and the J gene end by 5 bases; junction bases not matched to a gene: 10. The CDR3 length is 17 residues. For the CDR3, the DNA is TGTGCCAGCAGCCTTTCTAGCGGGGGGGCTCGTGGAGATACGCAGTATTTT. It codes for CASSLSSGGARGDTQYF.

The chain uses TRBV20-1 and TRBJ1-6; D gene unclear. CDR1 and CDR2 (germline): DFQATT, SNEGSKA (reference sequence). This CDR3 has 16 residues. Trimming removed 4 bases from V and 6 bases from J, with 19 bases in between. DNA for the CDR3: TGCAGTGCTACGGTCGGTGGTGCCCCTCGTAATTCACCCCTCCACTTT. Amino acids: CSATVGGAPRNSPLHF.

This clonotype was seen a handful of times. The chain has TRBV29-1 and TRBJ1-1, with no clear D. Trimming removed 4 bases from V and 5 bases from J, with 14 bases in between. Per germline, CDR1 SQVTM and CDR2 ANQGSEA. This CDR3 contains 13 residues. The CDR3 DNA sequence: TGCAGCGTTGTCGAGGGAAAGAGGACTGAAGCTTTCTTT. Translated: CSVVEGKRTEAFF.

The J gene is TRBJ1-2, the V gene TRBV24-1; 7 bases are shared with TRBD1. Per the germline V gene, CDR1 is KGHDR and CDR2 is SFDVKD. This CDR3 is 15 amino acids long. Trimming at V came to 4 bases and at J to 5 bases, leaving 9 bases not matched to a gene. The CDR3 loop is CATSDRRTGSYGYTF. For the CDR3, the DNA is TGTGCCACCAGTGACCGACGGACAGGTTCGTATGGCTACACCTTC.

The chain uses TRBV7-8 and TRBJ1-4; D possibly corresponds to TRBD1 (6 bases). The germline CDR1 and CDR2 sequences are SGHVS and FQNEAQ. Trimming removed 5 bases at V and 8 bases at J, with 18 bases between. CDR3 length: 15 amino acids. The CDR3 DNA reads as TGTGCCAGCAGCGAAGGAGGGGGGATTGGGGAAAAACTGTTTTTT. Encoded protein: CASSEGGGIGEKLFF. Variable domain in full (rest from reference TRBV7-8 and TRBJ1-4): GAGVSQSPRYKVAKRGQDVALRCDPISGHVSLFWYQQALGQGPEFLTYFQNEAQLDKSGLPSDRFFAERPEGSVSTLKIQRTQQEDSAVYLCASSEGGGIGEKLFFGSGTQLSVL.

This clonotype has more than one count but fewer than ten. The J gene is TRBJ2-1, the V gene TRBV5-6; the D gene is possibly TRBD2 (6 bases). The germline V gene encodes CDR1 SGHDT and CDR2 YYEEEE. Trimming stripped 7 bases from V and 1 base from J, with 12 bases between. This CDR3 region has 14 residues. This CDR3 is CASAGTGSYNEQFF. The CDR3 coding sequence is TGTGCCAGCGCTGGGACTGGTTCCTACAATGAGCAGTTCTTC.

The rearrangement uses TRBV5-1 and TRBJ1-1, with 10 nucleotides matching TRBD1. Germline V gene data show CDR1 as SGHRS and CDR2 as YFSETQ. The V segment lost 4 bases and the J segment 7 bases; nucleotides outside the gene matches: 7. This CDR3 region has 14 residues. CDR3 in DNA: TGCGCCAGCAGCCTGACAGGGGGCGAGATTGAAGCTTTCTTT. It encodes CASSLTGGEIEAFF.

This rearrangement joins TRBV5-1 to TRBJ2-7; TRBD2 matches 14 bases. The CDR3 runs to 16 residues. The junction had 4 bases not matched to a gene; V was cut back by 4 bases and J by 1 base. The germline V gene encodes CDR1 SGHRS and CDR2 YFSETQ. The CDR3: CASSIGLAGGSYEQYF. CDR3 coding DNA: TGCGCCAGCAGCATCGGACTAGCGGGAGGTTCCTACGAGCAGTACTTC.